Following are 7 T cell receptor beta chains from one sample sequenced in a study of T cells in Graves' hyperthyroidism and ophthalmopathy (dated by TCRdb to about 2019). The library was generated by multiplex PCR. Sequencing relied on an Illumina HiSeq 2000. TCR beta CDR3 regions were amplified from RNA transcripts. The TCR CDR3 was subjected to a first round of RT-PCR using the HTBI primer set and the Qiagen OneStep RT-PCR kit. TCRdb cleaned the public reads at Q25 with fastp, built clones with MiXCR and kept in-frame beta chains. Rows matching on CDR3 protein sequence are summarized as one entry with the most common DNA and genes. The table for this sample lists fewer than 350,000 distinct CDR3 sequences; approximately 18% of them were counted only once. The ten largest make up about 35% of the sample. Sample: blood. These receptors originate from a man between 50 and 59 years old with Graves' ophthalmopathy.

The V gene is TRBV19, the J gene TRBJ2-1; D is perhaps TRBD2 (6 bases). Germline-derived CDR1 and CDR2 are LNHDA and SQIVND (reference sequence). The CDR3 length is 17 residues. Trimming took off 3 bases at V and 0 bases at J, with 15 bases between the two ends. The CDR3 sequence is CASSMALASYSYNEQFF. The CDR3, as DNA: TGTGCCAGTAGTATGGCGCTAGCGTCATACTCCTACAATGAGCAGTTCTTC.

V usage is TRBV11-2 and J usage is TRBJ1-3; D not certain. Germline lookup yields CDR1 SGHAT and CDR2 FQNNGV. The CDR3 loop spans 14 amino acids. Trimming removed 6 bases at V and 0 bases at J, with 9 bases between. The DNA for the CDR3 is TGTGCCAGCAGGCGGGATCTCTCTGGAAACACCATATATTTT. It translates to CASRRDLSGNTIYF. Complete variable domain (other parts from reference TRBV11-2 and TRBJ1-3): EAGVAQSPRYKIIEKRQSVAFWCNPISGHATLYWYQQILGQGPKLLIQFQNNGVVDDSQLPKDRFSAERLKGVDSTLKIQPAKLEDSAVYLCASRRDLSGNTIYFGEGSWLTVV.

The chain links TRBV5-1 to TRBJ2-1, with D unclear. The CDR3 runs 15 residues. The V gene lost 1 base and the J gene lost 4 bases, with 12 bases spanning the gap. Germline loops: CDR1 SGHRS, CDR2 YFSETQ. The chain's CDR3 is CASSLNGEPYNEQFF. DNA of the CDR3: TGCGCCAGCAGCTTGAACGGAGAGCCTTACAATGAGCAGTTCTTC.

A few counts support this clonotype. The chain joins TRBV2 to TRBJ2-2; a weak D match, TRBD1 (5 bases). The CDR3 loop spans 15 amino acids. Per germline, CDR1 SNHLY and CDR2 FYNNEI. V was cut by 6 bases and J by 5 bases, with 16 bases left in between. The CDR3 nucleotides read TGTGCCAGCAGAGACAGTTCCACCTCAACCGGGGAGCTGTTTTTT. Amino acids: CASRDSSTSTGELFF.

This clonotype has a count of ten or more. The J gene is TRBJ2-5, the V gene TRBV29-1; D is unclear. Germline V gene sequence: CDR1 SQVTM, CDR2 ANQGSEA. CDR3 size: 11 residues. V dropped 5 bases and J dropped 5 bases, with 9 bases sitting between them. This CDR3 is CSVRKGETQYF. The CDR3 DNA reads TGCAGCGTTAGAAAAGGGGAGACCCAGTACTTC.

This clonotype has at least ten counts. The gene calls are TRBV11-2 and TRBJ2-7; either TRBD1 or TRBD2 may supply D (5 bases each). CDR3 length: 15 residues. Germline assignment: CDR1 SGHAT and CDR2 FQNNGV. V was cut by 5 bases and J by 0 bases, with 14 bases left in between. Here the CDR3 reads CASSRDPFGSYEQYF. The CDR3 DNA reads TGTGCCAGCAGCCGGGACCCTTTTGGCTCCTACGAGCAGTACTTC.

This clonotype showed up many times. The rearrangement joins TRBV7-3 to TRBJ2-1; D is ambiguous. Per germline, CDR1 SGHTA and CDR2 FQGTGA. Deletions cut 2 bases from V and 13 bases from J, with 9 bases between. This CDR3 has 11 amino acids. CDR3 sequence: CASSLGQVQFF. CDR3 nucleotide sequence: TGTGCCAGCAGCTTAGGGCAGGTTCAGTTCTTC.